This is a list of T cell receptor beta chains from one sample in a study of cytomegalovirus exposure and HLA in healthy donors. Produced via immunoSEQ multiplex PCR; TCRdb's table is partial and in-frame only. The sample has some 120,000 clones; about 80% are singletons. The material sequenced was PBMCs. Receptors originate from a man aged 25-45 years in good health and CMV-seropositive. CDR3s include the opening cysteine and the closing phenylalanine or tryptophan. The order of the fields is V gene, clone size, D gene, J gene, CDR3 DNA, CDR3 protein. D genes are given only for firm matches. Size is omitted from some rows. Given values are once, few, many or a class for expanded clones.

TRBV6-6	NA	TRBD1	TRBJ2-1	TGTGCCAGTTTGTCTACAGGGGGACGAAATGAGCAGTTCTTC	CASLSTGGRNEQFF
TRBV19	NA	NA	TRBJ1-1	TGTGCCAGTAGTATAAGTGGCATTTCTAGTACTGAAGCTTTCTTT	CASSISGISSTEAFF
TRBV27	NA	TRBD1	TRBJ2-7	TGTGCCAGCAGCCAGGGGGCGGTCACCTACGAGCAGTACTTC	CASSQGAVTYEQYF
TRBV30	NA	TRBD1	TRBJ1-5	TGTGCCTGGAGTCCGGGACAGGGTAATCAGCCCCAGCATTTT	CAWSPGQGNQPQHF
TRBV28	NA	NA	TRBJ1-2	TGTGCCAGCATTCGGAATCCCCCGGGGGAGGAGCTTGATGGCTACACCTTC	CASIRNPPGEELDGYTF
TRBV19	NA	NA	TRBJ1-5	TGTGCCAGTAACAACAGACAGTTTTATAGCAATCAGCCCCAGCATTTT	CASNNRQFYSNQPQHF
TRBV7-3	NA	NA	TRBJ1-1	TGTGCCAGCAGCTTAATTTTGCTGGGGGGATCTGAAGCTTTCTTT	CASSLILLGGSEAFF
TRBV5-4	NA	NA	TRBJ2-7	TGTGCCAGCAGCCCCGGACTCGCCTACGAGCAGTACTTC	CASSPGLAYEQYF
TRBV9	NA	TRBD2	TRBJ2-3	TGTGCCAGCAGCGTATCCGGACTAGCGGGCACGGCGGATACGCAGTATTTT	CASSVSGLAGTADTQYF
TRBV2	NA	NA	TRBJ2-2	TGTGCCAGCAGTCTTCACACCGGGGAGCTGTTTTTT	CASSLHTGELFF
TRBV11-3	once	NA	TRBJ2-7	TGTGCCAGCAGCTTAGGTGGCAGCTCCTACGAGCAGTACTTC	CASSLGGSSYEQYF
TRBV10-3	NA	NA	TRBJ2-4	TGTGCCATCAGTGAGTCGGTGGGGGCCTTCAAAAACATTCAGTACTTC	CAISESVGAFKNIQYF
TRBV7-3	NA	NA	TRBJ2-7	TGTGCCAGCAGCTTAGATGGAGCGGTGACCTACGAGCAGTACTTC	CASSLDGAVTYEQYF
TRBV2	NA	NA	TRBJ2-1	TGTGCCAGCAGTTCGGACAGCTACAATGAGCAGTTCTTC	CASSSDSYNEQFF
TRBV2	once	TRBD2	TRBJ2-3	TGTGCCAGCAAGGAGCGGGAGCGAGATACGCAGTATTTT	CASKERERDTQYF
TRBV11-2	NA	NA	TRBJ2-3	TGTGCCAGCAGCTTACACCCCACTCTCACAGATACGCAGTATTTT	CASSLHPTLTDTQYF
TRBV29-1	NA	TRBD2	TRBJ2-7	TGCAGTTTCGGGACTACTCTATACGAGCAGTACTTC	CSFGTTLYEQYF
TRBV29-1	NA	TRBD1	TRBJ1-1	TGCAGCGTTGTTGGACAGGGGCCCTTGTTAGCTTTCTTT	CSVVGQGPLLAFF
TRBV19	NA	NA	TRBJ1-5	TGTGCCAGGACCGAGAACCGATCCGGACAGCTGGTGAGCAATCAGCCCCAGCATTTT	CARTENRSGQLVSNQPQHF
TRBV28	NA	TRBD2	TRBJ2-2	TGTGCCAGCAGTTTTCCCCCAGTCGGCGGGAGGGACGGGGAGCTGTTTTTT	CASSFPPVGGRDGELFF
TRBV19	NA	TRBD1	TRBJ2-7	TGTGCCAGTAGTATAGGTGGACAGGGCGCCTACGAGCAGTACTTC	CASSIGGQGAYEQYF
TRBV7-9	NA	NA	TRBJ2-7	TGTTCCAGCAGCTTACCAGGCACATACGAGCAGTACTTC	CSSSLPGTYEQYF
TRBV7-6	NA	TRBD1	TRBJ1-1	TGTGCCAGCAGCTTAGAAGGCGGACAGGGGGCTTTCTTT	CASSLEGGQGAFF
TRBV5-1	NA	NA	TRBJ2-4	TGCGCCAGCAGCTTTCTCCCCCCAGCCCTCCAGTCTGAGGACAGTCAGTACTTC	CASSFLPPALQSEDSQYF
TRBV6-6	once	NA	TRBJ2-7	TGTGCCAGCAGTCTCCTAGTTACCTACGAGCAGTACTTC	CASSLLVTYEQYF
TRBV6-6	NA	NA	TRBJ2-7	TGTGCCAGCAGAAAGCGGTGGGACTCGTCGTACGAGCAGTACTTC	CASRKRWDSSYEQYF
TRBV2	NA	TRBD1	TRBJ1-6	TGTGCCAGCAGCCTAGGGGGAACAGGGGAACCAGATAATTCACCCCTCCACTTT	CASSLGGTGEPDNSPLHF
TRBV5-1	NA	TRBD1	TRBJ1-1	TGCGCCAGCAGCTCCACAGGGGGAAAAACTGAAGCTTTCTTT	CASSSTGGKTEAFF
TRBV7-2	NA	NA	TRBJ2-1	TGTGCCAGCAGCTTTTTCAGGGCCCCATACAATGAGCAGTTCTTC	CASSFFRAPYNEQFF
TRBV9	NA	NA	TRBJ1-1	TGTGCCAGCAGCGTAACAGGGATGGAGAACACTGAAGCTTTCTTT	CASSVTGMENTEAFF
TRBV5-1	NA	NA	TRBJ1-5	TGCGCCAGCAGCTTGTTTGGGCAACAGCCCCAGCATTTT	CASSLFGQQPQHF
TRBV5-6	NA	TRBD1	TRBJ1-6	TGTGCCAGCAGCTCTACAGGACAGGGAAATAATTCACCCCTCCACTTT	CASSSTGQGNNSPLHF
TRBV4-2	NA	TRBD2	TRBJ2-7	TGTGCCAGCAGCCTTACTAGCGGGAGCAACACCTACGAGCAGTACTTC	CASSLTSGSNTYEQYF
TRBV6-1	NA	NA	TRBJ1-4	TGTGCCAGCAGTGAATTCAGGACACCACCGAATGAAAAACTGTTTTTT	CASSEFRTPPNEKLFF
TRBV30	NA	TRBD2	TRBJ2-7	TGTGCCTGGAGTGGTTACGGGAGGAACTACGAGCAGTACTTC	CAWSGYGRNYEQYF
TRBV4-2	NA	NA	TRBJ2-3	TGTGCCAGCAGCAAAGGGGGGCTAGCGGCCAACACAGATACGCAGTATTTT	CASSKGGLAANTDTQYF
TRBV14	NA	TRBD2	TRBJ2-2	TGTGCCAGCAGCCAGGGACTAGCGGGGCCCTCCGGGGAGCTGTTTTTT	CASSQGLAGPSGELFF
TRBV7-2	NA	NA	TRBJ1-2	TGTGCCAGAGAGACAGCCAACTATGGCTACACCTTC	CARETANYGYTF
TRBV7-8	NA	TRBD2	TRBJ2-1	TGTGCCAGCAGCCATGCGCCGGGACTAGGGTTTGAGCAGTTCTTC	CASSHAPGLGFEQFF
TRBV30	NA	TRBD2	TRBJ2-7	TGTGCCTGGAACGCGGGGCTAGCGGGAGTCGACGAGCAGTACTTC	CAWNAGLAGVDEQYF
TRBV4-1	NA	NA	TRBJ1-3	TGCGCCAGCAGCCAAGATTCCGGTACCAACACCATATATTTT	CASSQDSGTNTIYF
TRBV9	few	NA	TRBJ1-4	TGTGCCAGCAGCGTAGGGGCAGATAATGAAAAACTGTTTTTT	CASSVGADNEKLFF
TRBV7-2	NA	TRBD1	TRBJ1-1	TGTGCCAGCAGCTTAGGGCAGGGGGCTCGAGTGAACACTGAAGCTTTCTTT	CASSLGQGARVNTEAFF
TRBV15	NA	NA	TRBJ1-1	TGTGCCACCAGCGCCAGGGGTTGGACTGAAGCTTTCTTT	CATSARGWTEAFF
TRBV5-4	NA	TRBD1	TRBJ2-7	TGTGCCAGCAGCTCCGGACAGGGCTACGAGCAGTACTTC	CASSSGQGYEQYF
TRBV7-6	NA	TRBD1	TRBJ1-4	TGTGCCAGCAGCTTATGGACAGGGAGCAATGAAAAACTGTTTTTT	CASSLWTGSNEKLFF
TRBV15	NA	NA	TRBJ2-3	TGTGCCACCAGCAATTTAGCGTCTAGCACAGATACGCAGTATTTT	CATSNLASSTDTQYF
TRBV10-3	NA	TRBD1	TRBJ1-1	TGTGCCATCATGGGAACAGGGGGCACTGAAGCTTTCTTT	CAIMGTGGTEAFF